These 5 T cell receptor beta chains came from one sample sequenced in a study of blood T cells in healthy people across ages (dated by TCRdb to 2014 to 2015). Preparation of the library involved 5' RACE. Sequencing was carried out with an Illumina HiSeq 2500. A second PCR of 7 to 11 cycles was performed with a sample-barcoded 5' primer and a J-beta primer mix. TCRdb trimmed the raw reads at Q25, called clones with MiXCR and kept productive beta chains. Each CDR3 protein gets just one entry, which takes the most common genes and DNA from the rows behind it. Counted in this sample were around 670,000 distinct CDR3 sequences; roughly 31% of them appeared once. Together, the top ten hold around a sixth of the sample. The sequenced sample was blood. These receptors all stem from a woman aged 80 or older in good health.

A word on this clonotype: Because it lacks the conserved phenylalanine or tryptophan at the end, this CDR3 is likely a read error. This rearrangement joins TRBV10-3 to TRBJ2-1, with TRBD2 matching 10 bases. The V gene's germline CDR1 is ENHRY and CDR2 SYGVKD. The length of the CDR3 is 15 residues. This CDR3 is CATSQTSGTNNEQFL. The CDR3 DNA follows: TGTGCCACCAGTCAAACTAGCGGGACTAACAATGAGCAGTTCTTG.

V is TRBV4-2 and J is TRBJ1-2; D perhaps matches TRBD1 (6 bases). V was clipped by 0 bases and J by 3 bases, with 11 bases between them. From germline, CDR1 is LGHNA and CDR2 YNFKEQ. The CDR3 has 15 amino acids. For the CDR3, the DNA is TGTGCCAGCAGCCAAGACAGGGGCTGGGACTATGGCTACACCTTC. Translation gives CASSQDRGWDYGYTF.

The CDR3 protein is CASSLARGRNEQYF. The CDR3 DNA reads TGCGCCAGCAGCTTGGCCAGGGGGCGGAACGAGCAGTACTTC. The V gene is TRBV5-1, the J gene TRBJ2-7, with 8 nucleotides matching TRBD1. The germline CDR1 and CDR2 sequences are SGHRS and YFSETQ. The trim removed 0 bases at V and 5 bases at J, leaving 4 bases unmatched. The CDR3 spans 14 residues.

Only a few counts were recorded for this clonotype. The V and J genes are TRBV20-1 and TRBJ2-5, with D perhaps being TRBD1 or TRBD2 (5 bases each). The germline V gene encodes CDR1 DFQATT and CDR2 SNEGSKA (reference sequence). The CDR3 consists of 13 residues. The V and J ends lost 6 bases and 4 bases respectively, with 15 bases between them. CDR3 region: CSALGPGRETQYF. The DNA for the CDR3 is TGCAGTGCCCTGGGACCTGGGCGAGAGACCCAGTACTTC.

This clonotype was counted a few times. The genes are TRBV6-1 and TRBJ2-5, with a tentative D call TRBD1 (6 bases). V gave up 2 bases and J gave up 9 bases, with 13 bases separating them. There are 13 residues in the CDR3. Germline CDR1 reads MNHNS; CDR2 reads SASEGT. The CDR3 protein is CASSESGHVPQYF. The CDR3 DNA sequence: TGTGCCAGCAGTGAATCGGGACATGTTCCCCAGTACTTC.